This TCR beta chain was observed in a study of control samples from healthy donors and cancer patients. The repertoire was sequenced with immunoSEQ multiplex PCR; TCRdb's copy has only in-frame clones and lacks some. Of about 140,000 clones in the sample, 90% to 95% were seen once. Trimming took 3 bases from V and 11 from J, leaving 13 bases between them. Germline assignment: CDR1 ENHRY and CDR2 SYGVKD. CDR3 length equals 12 residues. The chain links TRBV10-3 to TRBJ1-2; D remains unclear. The receptor comes from a man in his forties or fifties in good health. The sequencing input was blood. The CDR3 loop reads CAISDRAFGYTF. CDR3 DNA sequence: TGTGCCATCAGTGACAGAGCCTTTGGTTACACCTTC.